This is a list of T cell receptor beta chains from one sample in a study of blood T cell repertoires in COVID-19. Measured with immunoSEQ multiplex PCR; TCRdb has only the in-frame clones, and not every one. The data contain tens of thousands of clones, roughly 87% of them singletons. Sample: peripheral blood. The receptors stem from a man in his sixties with acute or convalescent COVID-19. CDR3s include the opening cysteine and the closing phenylalanine or tryptophan.

V gene	J gene	CDR3 protein
TRBV3-1/TRBV3-2	TRBJ1-5	CASSQAGQGGNQPQHF
TRBV11-2	TRBJ2-1	CASSSHASGGAEQFF
TRBV5-6	TRBJ1-4	CASSTRSVGAGVGKLFF
TRBV2	TRBJ1-2	CASSPGQYDTGGYTF
TRBV4-2	TRBJ1-2	CASSQDGTPSYGYTF
TRBV2	TRBJ2-7	CASSLRQVSQYF
TRBV10-2	TRBJ2-1	CASSESTSGGHNEQFF
TRBV18	TRBJ2-3	CASSPKDSLTDTQYF
TRBV19	TRBJ1-5	CASSISVGQPQHF
TRBV9	TRBJ2-2	CASSVDFPGELFF
TRBV9	TRBJ1-4	CASSVATGETNEKLFF
TRBV19	TRBJ2-5	CATKSGQGGGETQYF
TRBV7-8	TRBJ1-2	CASSLGQGIGYTF
TRBV30	TRBJ2-3	CAWSVVAGFTDTQYF
TRBV5-5	TRBJ1-2	CASSSQGNYGYTF
TRBV12-3/TRBV12-4	TRBJ1-1	CASSLARTAEAFF
TRBV19	TRBJ1-5	CASHMRLDQPQHF
TRBV2	TRBJ2-1	CASSVLTPRDEQFF
TRBV3-1/TRBV3-2	TRBJ1-4	CASSQAGQSEKLFF
TRBV9	TRBJ1-6	CASSVSGPGQGNSPLHF
TRBV5-1	TRBJ2-3	CASSFAPGGPDTQYF
TRBV7-2	TRBJ1-6	CASSLGGGSSPLHF
TRBV10-2	TRBJ2-3	CASTYGGASDTQYF
TRBV12-3/TRBV12-4	TRBJ2-1	CASSYGGNEQFF
TRBV10-1	TRBJ1-3	CASRSSGNTIYF
TRBV7-9	TRBJ2-5	CASSWIAGGQETQYF
TRBV12-3/TRBV12-4	TRBJ1-2	CASGFWGQEGYTF
TRBV20-1	TRBJ1-1	CSARENTEAFF
TRBV7-9	TRBJ1-6	CASSLIGAGNSPLHF